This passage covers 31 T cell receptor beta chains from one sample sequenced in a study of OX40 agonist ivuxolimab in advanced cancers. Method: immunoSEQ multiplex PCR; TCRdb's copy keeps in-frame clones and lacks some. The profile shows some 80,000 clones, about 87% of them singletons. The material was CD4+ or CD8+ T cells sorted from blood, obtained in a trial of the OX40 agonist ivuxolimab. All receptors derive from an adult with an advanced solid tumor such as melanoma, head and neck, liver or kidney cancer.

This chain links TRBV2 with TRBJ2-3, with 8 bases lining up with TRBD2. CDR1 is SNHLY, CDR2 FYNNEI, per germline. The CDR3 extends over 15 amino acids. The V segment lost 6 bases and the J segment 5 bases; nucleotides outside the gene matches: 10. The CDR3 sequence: CASSPGTSSLDTQYF. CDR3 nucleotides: TGTGCCAGCAGCCCCGGGACTAGTTCTTTAGATACGCAGTATTTT.

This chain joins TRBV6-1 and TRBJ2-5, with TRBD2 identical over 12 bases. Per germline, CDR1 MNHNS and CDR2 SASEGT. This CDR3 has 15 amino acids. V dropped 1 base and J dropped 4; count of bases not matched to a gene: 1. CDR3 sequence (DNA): TGTGCCAGCAGTGAAGTACTAGCGGGAGGAGAGACCCAGTACTTC. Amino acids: CASSEVLAGGETQYF.

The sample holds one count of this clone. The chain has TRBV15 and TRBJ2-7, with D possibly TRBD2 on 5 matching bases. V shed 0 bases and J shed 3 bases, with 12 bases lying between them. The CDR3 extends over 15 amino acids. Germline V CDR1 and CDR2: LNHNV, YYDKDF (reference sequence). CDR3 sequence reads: CATSRDPSGYYEQYF. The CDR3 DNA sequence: TGTGCCACCAGCAGAGATCCCTCGGGGTACTACGAGCAGTACTTC.

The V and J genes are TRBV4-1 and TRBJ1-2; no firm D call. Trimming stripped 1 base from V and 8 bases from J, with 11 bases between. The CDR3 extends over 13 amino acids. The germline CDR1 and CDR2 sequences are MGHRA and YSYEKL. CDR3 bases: TGCGCCAGCAGCCAAGTGCGGCAGAACGGCTACACCTTC. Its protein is CASSQVRQNGYTF.

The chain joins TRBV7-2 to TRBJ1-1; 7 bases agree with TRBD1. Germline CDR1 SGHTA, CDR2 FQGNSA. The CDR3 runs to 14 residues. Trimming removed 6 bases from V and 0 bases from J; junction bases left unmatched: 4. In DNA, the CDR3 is TGTGCCAGCAGTCTGGACAGGTTGAACACTGAAGCTTTCTTT. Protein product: CASSLDRLNTEAFF.

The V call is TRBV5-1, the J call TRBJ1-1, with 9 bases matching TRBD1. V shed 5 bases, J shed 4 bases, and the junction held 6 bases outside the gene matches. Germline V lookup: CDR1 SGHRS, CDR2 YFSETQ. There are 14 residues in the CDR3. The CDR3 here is CASRGGQGPTEAFF. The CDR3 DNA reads TGCGCCAGCAGGGGGGGACAGGGTCCCACTGAAGCTTTCTTT.

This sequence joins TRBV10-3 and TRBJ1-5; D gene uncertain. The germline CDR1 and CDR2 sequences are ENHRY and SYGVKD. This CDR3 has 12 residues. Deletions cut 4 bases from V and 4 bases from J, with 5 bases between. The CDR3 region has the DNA TGTGCCATCAGTGGTCGTAATCAGCCCCAGCATTTT. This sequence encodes CAISGRNQPQHF.

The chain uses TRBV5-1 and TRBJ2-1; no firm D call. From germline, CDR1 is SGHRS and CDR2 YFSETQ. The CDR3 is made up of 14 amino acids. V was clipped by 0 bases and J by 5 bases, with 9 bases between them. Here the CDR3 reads CASSLGAEHNEQFF. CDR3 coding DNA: TGCGCCAGCAGCTTGGGGGCGGAACACAATGAGCAGTTCTTC.

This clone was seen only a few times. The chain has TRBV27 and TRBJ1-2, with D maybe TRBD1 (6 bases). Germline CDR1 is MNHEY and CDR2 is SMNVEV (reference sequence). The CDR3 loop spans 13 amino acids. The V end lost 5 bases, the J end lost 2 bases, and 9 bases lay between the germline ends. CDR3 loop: CASSPQGNYGYTF. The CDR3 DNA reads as TGTGCCAGCAGTCCACAGGGCAACTATGGCTACACCTTC.

In DNA form, the CDR3 reads TGTGCCAGCAGCCAAGGCCGGGGGGGAGCAACTAATGAAAAACTGTTTTTT. This encodes CASSQGRGGATNEKLFF. The chain employs TRBV14 and TRBJ1-4; maybe TRBD1 (5 bases). The CDR3 has 17 amino acids. V was pared by 1 base and J by 0 bases, with 12 bases between. Germline V gives CDR1 SGHDN, CDR2 FVKESK.

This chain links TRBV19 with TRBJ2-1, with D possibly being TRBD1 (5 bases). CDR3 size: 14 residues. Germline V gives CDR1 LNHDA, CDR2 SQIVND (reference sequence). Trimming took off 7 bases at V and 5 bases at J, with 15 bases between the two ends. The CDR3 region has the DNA TGTGCCAGTACAGGGTTTTACGGAAACAATGAGCAGTTCTTC. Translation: CASTGFYGNNEQFF.

CDR3 in amino acids: CASSLSTSMGNTEAFF. CDR3 coding DNA: TGCGCCAGCAGCTTGTCAACCTCCATGGGGAACACTGAAGCTTTCTTT. The rearrangement uses TRBV5-1 and TRBJ1-1; D is unclear. Germline V gene sequence: CDR1 SGHRS, CDR2 YFSETQ. V shed 1 base and J shed 1 base, with 14 bases lying between them. This CDR3 is built from 16 residues.

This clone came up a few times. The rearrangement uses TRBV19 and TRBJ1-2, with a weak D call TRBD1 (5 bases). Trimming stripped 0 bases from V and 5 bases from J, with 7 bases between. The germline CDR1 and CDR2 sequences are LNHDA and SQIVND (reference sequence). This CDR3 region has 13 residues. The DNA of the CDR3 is TGTGCCAGTAGTATAGAGGGACGGTATGGCTACACCTTC. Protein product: CASSIEGRYGYTF.

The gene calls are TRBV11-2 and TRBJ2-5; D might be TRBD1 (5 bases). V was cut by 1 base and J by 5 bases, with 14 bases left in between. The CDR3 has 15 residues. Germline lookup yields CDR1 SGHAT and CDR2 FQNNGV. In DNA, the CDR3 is TGTGCCAGCAGCTTAGGGGCAGGGAAGGGCGAGACCCAGTACTTC. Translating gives CASSLGAGKGETQYF.

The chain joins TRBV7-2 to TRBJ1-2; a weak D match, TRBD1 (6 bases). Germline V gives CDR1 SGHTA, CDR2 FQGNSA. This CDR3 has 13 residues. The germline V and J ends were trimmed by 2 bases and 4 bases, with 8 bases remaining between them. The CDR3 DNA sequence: TGTGCCAGCAGCTTAAACAGGGCCTATGGCTACACCTTC. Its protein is CASSLNRAYGYTF.

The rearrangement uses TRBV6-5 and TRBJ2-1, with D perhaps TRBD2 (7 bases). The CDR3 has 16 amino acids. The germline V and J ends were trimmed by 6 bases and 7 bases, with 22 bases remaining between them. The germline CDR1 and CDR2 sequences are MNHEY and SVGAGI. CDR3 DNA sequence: TGTGCCAGCAGGTACCCCGGGGAGGGGGGAAAGAATGAGCAGTTCTTC. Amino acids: CASRYPGEGGKNEQFF.

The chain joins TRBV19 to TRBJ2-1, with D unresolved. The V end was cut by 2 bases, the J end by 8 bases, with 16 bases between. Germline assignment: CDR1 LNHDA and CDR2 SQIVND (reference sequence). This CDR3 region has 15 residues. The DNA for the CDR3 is TGTGCCAGTAGTATACAAGGGTGGAATAAGGATGAGCAGTTCTTC. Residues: CASSIQGWNKDEQFF.

The CDR3 loop is CASSLARRGETQYF. CDR3 in DNA: TGTGCCAGCAGCTTAGCGCGAAGGGGTGAGACCCAGTACTTC. The genes are TRBV7-9 and TRBJ2-5; TRBD1 is a possible D gene (5 bases). This CDR3 spans 14 amino acids. V lost 0 bases and J 5 bases, leaving 10 bases between the germline ends. Germline CDR1 and CDR2: SEHNR and FQNEAQ (reference sequence).

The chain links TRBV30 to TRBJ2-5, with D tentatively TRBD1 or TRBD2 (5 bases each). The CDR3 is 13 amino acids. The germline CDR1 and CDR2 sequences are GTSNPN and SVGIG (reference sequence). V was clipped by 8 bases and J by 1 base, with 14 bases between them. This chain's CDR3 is CAGGTAIQETQYF. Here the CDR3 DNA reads TGTGCCGGGGGAACAGCGATCCAAGAGACCCAGTACTTC.

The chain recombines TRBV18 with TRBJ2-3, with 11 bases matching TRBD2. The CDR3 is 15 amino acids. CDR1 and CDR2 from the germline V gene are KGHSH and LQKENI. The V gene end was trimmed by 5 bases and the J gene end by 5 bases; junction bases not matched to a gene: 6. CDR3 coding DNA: TGTGCCAGCTCAACTAGCGGGAGCCCGGTAGATACGCAGTATTTT. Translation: CASSTSGSPVDTQYF.

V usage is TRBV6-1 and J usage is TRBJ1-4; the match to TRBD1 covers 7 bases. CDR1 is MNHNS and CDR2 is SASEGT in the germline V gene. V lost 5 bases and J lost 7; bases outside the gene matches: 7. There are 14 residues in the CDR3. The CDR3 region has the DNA TGTGCCAGCAGTCTGGGACAGCGGGGTGAAAAACTGTTTTTT. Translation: CASSLGQRGEKLFF.

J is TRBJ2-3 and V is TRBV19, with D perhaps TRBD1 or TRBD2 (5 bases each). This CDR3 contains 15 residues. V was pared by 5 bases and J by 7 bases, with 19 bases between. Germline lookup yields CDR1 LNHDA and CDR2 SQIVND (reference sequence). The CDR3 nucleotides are TGTGCCAGTAGTTTGAGGTCCCGGGACGGCAATACGCAGTATTTT. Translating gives CASSLRSRDGNTQYF.

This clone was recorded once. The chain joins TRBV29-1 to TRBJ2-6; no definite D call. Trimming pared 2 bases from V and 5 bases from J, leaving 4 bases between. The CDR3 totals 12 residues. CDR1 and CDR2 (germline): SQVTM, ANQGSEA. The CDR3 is CSVEFRANVLTF. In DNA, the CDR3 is TGCAGCGTTGAATTTCGGGCCAACGTCCTGACTTTC.

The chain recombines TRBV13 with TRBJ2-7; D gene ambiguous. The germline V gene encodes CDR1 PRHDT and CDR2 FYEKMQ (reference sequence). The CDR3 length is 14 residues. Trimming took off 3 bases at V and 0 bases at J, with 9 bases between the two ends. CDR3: CASSLAGYSYEQYF. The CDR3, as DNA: TGTGCCAGCAGCTTGGCAGGATACTCCTACGAGCAGTACTTC.

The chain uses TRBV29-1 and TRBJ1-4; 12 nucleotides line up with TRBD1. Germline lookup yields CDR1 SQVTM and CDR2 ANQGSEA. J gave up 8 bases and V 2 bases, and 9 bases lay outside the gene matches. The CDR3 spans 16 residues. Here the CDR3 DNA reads TGCAGCGTTGAAAAACCGGGACAGGGGGCCGGGGAAAAACTGTTTTTT. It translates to CSVEKPGQGAGEKLFF.

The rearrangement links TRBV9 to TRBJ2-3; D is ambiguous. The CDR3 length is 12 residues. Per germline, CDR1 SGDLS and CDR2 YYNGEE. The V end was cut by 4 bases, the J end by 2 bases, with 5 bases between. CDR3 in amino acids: CASSRVTDTQYF. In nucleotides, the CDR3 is TGTGCCAGCAGCAGGGTCACAGATACGCAGTATTTT.

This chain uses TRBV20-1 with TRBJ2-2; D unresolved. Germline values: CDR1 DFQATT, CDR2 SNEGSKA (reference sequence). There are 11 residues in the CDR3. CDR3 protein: CRPPRTGELFF. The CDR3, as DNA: TGCAGGCCCCCACGCACCGGGGAGCTGTTTTTT.

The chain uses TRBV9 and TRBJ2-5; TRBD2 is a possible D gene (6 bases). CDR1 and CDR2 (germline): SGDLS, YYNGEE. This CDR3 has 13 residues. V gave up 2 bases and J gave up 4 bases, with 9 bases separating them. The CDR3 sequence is CASSVGTVETQYF. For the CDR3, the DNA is TGTGCCAGCAGCGTGGGGACTGTAGAGACCCAGTACTTC.

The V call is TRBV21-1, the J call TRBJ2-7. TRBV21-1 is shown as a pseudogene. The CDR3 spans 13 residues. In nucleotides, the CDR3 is TGTGCCAGCAGCAAGGACCGTACCTACGAGCAGTACTTC. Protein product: CASSKDRTYEQYF.

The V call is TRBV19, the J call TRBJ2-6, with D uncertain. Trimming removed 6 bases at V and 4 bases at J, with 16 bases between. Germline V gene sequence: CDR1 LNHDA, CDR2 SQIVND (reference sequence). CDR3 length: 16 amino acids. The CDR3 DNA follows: TGTGCCAGTAGCTACTCCGGACGGTGGGGGGCCAACGTCCTGACTTTC. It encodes CASSYSGRWGANVLTF.

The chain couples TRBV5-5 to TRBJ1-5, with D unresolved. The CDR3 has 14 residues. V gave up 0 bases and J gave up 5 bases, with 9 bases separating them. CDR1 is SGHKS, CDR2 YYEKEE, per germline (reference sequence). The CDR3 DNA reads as TGTGCCAGCAGCTTGGACAGTGGTTATCAGCCCCAGCATTTT. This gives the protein CASSLDSGYQPQHF. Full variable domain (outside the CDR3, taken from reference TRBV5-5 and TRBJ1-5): DAGVTQSPTHLIKTRGQQVTLRCSPISGHKSVSWYQQVLGQGPQFIFQYYEKEERGRGNFPDRFSARQFPNYSSELNVNALLLGDSALYLCASSLDSGYQPQHFGDGTRLSIL.